This is a list of T cell receptor beta chains from one sample in a study of radiotherapy plus CTLA-4 blockade in lung cancer. Using immunoSEQ multiplex PCR, the repertoire was profiled, and TCRdb retains in-frame clones only, with some absent. The sample yields roughly 75,000 clones, around 78% seen once. The material was peripheral blood, obtained from a patient treated with radiotherapy plus ipilimumab. The source is a human donor with non-small cell lung cancer whose response to radiotherapy plus ipilimumab could not be evaluated. Some clones in this sample may be carry-over from other donors' samples. Each CDR3 is given with its conserved first and last residue. Fields, in order: CDR3 DNA, CDR3 protein, clone size, J gene, D gene, V gene. A D gene is named only where the DNA matches it firmly. Clone sizes are given selectively: once, few, many, or a class where the clone is expanded.

TGTGCCAGCAGCAGGGCGGGCCGGGACACTGAAGCTTTCTTT | CASSRAGRDTEAFF | . | TRBJ1-1 | . | TRBV21-1
TGTGCCAGCAGCCGCGGGACGGCGAACACTGAAGCTTTCTTT | CASSRGTANTEAFF | . | TRBJ1-1 | . | TRBV6-6
TGTGCCATCAGTGAATATAGCGGGGGCCCAGCCTACGAGCAGTACTTC | CAISEYSGGPAYEQYF | . | TRBJ2-7 | TRBD2 | TRBV10-3
TGTGCCAGCAGTTCCCGAGCAAGGGGGGGGGCAGGGAACACCATATATTTT | CASSSRARGGAGNTIYF | . | TRBJ1-3 | . | TRBV27
TGCGCCAGCAGCTCACCAGGGGGGTACTATGGCTACACCTTC | CASSSPGGYYGYTF | . | TRBJ1-2 | TRBD1 | TRBV5-1
TGTGCCAGCAGCAGGGACTCGCAGCTCAACACCGGGGAGCTGTTTTTT | CASSRDSQLNTGELFF | . | TRBJ2-2 | . | TRBV7-2
TGTGCCAGCAGCTTAGGACAGGGGTTCGGTGAAGCTTTCTTT | CASSLGQGFGEAFF | . | TRBJ1-1 | TRBD1 | TRBV7-9
TGTGCCAGCAGCTTCAGACCGGGACAGGGGGCAGGTGGGGCCAACGTCCTGACTTTC | CASSFRPGQGAGGANVLTF | . | TRBJ2-6 | TRBD1 | TRBV5-6
TGTGCCAGCAGCTTAGACAGCTACGAGCAGTACTTC | CASSLDSYEQYF | few | TRBJ2-7 | . | TRBV11-2
TGTGCCAGCAGCGTTCGGACTAGCGGGGGGCTTAGCACAGATACGCAGTATTTT | CASSVRTSGGLSTDTQYF | . | TRBJ2-3 | TRBD2 | TRBV11-3
TGTGCCAGCAGTTTCGGGCGGGGGGGCCATGAGCAGTTCTTC | CASSFGRGGHEQFF | . | TRBJ2-1 | TRBD2 | TRBV27
TGTGCCAGCAGTTACCCTGATTGGGGGACAGGGGCTGTAAACACTGAAGCTTTCTTT | CASSYPDWGTGAVNTEAFF | . | TRBJ1-1 | TRBD1 | TRBV6-7
TGTGCCACAGGCCCAGGGGAAACAGGAGATATCCATGAAAAACTGTTTTTT | CATGPGETGDIHEKLFF | . | TRBJ1-4 | . | TRBV19
TGCAGCGCTCTCCCAGGGGGCAACTATGGCTACACCTTC | CSALPGGNYGYTF | . | TRBJ1-2 | TRBD1 | TRBV29-1
TGTGCCATCAGACACCGGGCCGCCGGGGATTCACCCCTCCACTTT | CAIRHRAAGDSPLHF | . | TRBJ1-6 | . | TRBV10-3
TGTGCCAGCAGCCGAAGACAGGAGAGATCACCCCTCCACTTT | CASSRRQERSPLHF | . | TRBJ1-6 | . | TRBV27
TGTGCCAGCAGCCCTCCCCTCCACTTT | CASSPPLHF | few | TRBJ1-6 | . | TRBV6-6
TGCAGTGCCCGAGAGGCGGTGGGCTACACCTTC | CSAREAVGYTF | few | TRBJ1-2 | . | TRBV20-1
TGCGCCAGCAGCCACCTTTCAACGGGGTCTGAAGCTTTCTTT | CASSHLSTGSEAFF | . | TRBJ1-1 | . | TRBV5-1
TGCGCCAGCAGCTTGGGGGGGCAGGGCGTCCAGCCCCAGCATTTT | CASSLGGQGVQPQHF | . | TRBJ1-5 | . | TRBV5-1
TGTGCCAGCTCCCCCGACAGGGGGCTAAGGAGAACAGATACGCAGTATTTT | CASSPDRGLRRTDTQYF | . | TRBJ2-3 | TRBD1 | TRBV18
TGTGCCAGCAGCCGACAAACGAGCACAGATACGCAGTATTTT | CASSRQTSTDTQYF | . | TRBJ2-3 | . | TRBV7-2
TGTGCCAGCAGTGGGGGGGGAGATCAGCCCCAGCATTTT | CASSGGGDQPQHF | . | TRBJ1-5 | . | TRBV6-1
TGTGCCAGTACCCCTGGGCCTCAAGGGCCCCAGCATTTT | CASTPGPQGPQHF | . | TRBJ1-5 | . | TRBV19
TGTGCCAGCAGTTCCTGGACAGGGAGAAGTGGAGGCGAGCAGTACTTC | CASSSWTGRSGGEQYF | . | TRBJ2-7 | TRBD1 | TRBV27
TGTGCCAGCAGCTCCAGCGATAACAATGAGCAGTTCTTC | CASSSSDNNEQFF | . | TRBJ2-1 | . | TRBV5-4
TGTGCCAGCGGTGAACAGGGAAATATGACCATATATTTT | CASGEQGNMTIYF | . | TRBJ1-3 | . | TRBV28
TGTGCCAGCAGCCCCACCCCGGACACTGAAGCTTTCTTT | CASSPTPDTEAFF | few | TRBJ1-1 | . | TRBV9
TGTGCCAGTAGTTTGGCGGGGCGTTTAACTTCCACAGATACGCAGTATTTT | CASSLAGRLTSTDTQYF | once | TRBJ2-3 | . | TRBV19
TGTGCCAGCAGCTTAGGGCGGCGGGGGGGCACAGATACGCAGTATTTT | CASSLGRRGGTDTQYF | . | TRBJ2-3 | TRBD2 | TRBV11-3
TGTGCCAGCAGCTTAGCGCAGGCCGGGGAGCTGTTTTTT | CASSLAQAGELFF | . | TRBJ2-2 | . | TRBV7-6
TGTGCCAGCAGCTTCGGGTCACCCGGGAACATTCAGTACTTC | CASSFGSPGNIQYF | . | TRBJ2-4 | . | TRBV7-2
TGTGCCAGCAGCCGCCCCGAGCGGAACACTGAAGCTTTCTTT | CASSRPERNTEAFF | . | TRBJ1-1 | . | TRBV28
TGTGCCAGCAGCCCCCGCGCCGGGACAGACCCCTACGAGCAGTACTTC | CASSPRAGTDPYEQYF | . | TRBJ2-7 | TRBD1 | TRBV4-2
TGTGCCAGCAGTGAAGTGGGACAGGATGGCTACACCTTC | CASSEVGQDGYTF | once | TRBJ1-2 | TRBD1 | TRBV6-1
TGTGCCACCATTCCGGGACAGGGGAAAGGGAGTGAAAAACTGTTTTTT | CATIPGQGKGSEKLFF | . | TRBJ1-4 | TRBD1 | TRBV28
TGCGCCAGCAGCTTGTTCGGCAGGGGGGACACTGAAGCTTTCTTT | CASSLFGRGDTEAFF | . | TRBJ1-1 | TRBD1 | TRBV5-1
TGTGCCAGCAGCTTATTGGGCTCACAGGGTGTCTACGAGCAGTACTTC | CASSLLGSQGVYEQYF | . | TRBJ2-7 | . | TRBV11-1
TGTGCCAGCAGTTTACGGGGGGCCGACAATGAGCAGTTCTTC | CASSLRGADNEQFF | . | TRBJ2-1 | . | TRBV6-5
TGTGCCAGCAGCGTAGACTTCGGGAGCGGGGGGGGTTTCAATGAGCAGTTCTTC | CASSVDFGSGGGFNEQFF | . | TRBJ2-1 | TRBD2 | TRBV9